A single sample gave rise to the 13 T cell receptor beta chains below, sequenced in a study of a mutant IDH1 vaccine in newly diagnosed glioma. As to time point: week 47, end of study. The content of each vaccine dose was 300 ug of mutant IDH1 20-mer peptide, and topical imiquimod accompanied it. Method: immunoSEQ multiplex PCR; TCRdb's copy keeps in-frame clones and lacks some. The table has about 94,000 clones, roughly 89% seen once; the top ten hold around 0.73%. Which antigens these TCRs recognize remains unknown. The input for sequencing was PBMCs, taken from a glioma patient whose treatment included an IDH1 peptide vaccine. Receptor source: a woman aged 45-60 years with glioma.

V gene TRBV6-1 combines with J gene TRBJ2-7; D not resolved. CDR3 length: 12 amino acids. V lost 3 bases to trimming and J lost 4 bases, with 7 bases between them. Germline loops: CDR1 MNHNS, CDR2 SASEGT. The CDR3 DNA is TGTGCCAGCAGTGATATGGGATACGAGCAGTACTTC. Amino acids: CASSDMGYEQYF.

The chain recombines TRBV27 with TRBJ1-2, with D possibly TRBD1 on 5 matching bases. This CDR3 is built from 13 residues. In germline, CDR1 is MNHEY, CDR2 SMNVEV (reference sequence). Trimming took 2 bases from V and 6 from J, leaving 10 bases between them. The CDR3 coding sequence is TGTGCCAGCAGTTTAGAGGGGACCCATGGCTACACCTTC. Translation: CASSLEGTHGYTF.

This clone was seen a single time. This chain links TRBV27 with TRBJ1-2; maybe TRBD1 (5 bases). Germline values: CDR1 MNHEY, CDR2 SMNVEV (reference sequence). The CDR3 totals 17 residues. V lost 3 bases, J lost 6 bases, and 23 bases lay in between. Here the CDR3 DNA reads TGTGCCAGCAGTTTCAGTCAGGGTAGGGCCTTATTTGATGGCTACACCTTC. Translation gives CASSFSQGRALFDGYTF.

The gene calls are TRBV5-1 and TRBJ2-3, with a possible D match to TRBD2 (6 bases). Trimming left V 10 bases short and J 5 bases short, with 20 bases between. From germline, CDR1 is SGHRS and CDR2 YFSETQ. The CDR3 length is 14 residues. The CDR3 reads CAGSGGTPGDTQYF. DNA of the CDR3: TGCGCCGGTTCAGGAGGGACCCCGGGAGATACGCAGTATTTT.

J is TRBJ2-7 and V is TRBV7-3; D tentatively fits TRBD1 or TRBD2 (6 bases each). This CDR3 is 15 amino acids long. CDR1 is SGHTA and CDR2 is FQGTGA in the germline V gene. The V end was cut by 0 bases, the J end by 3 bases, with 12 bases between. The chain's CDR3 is CASSLTGGTYYEQYF. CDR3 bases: TGTGCCAGCAGCTTAACAGGGGGGACTTACTACGAGCAGTACTTC.

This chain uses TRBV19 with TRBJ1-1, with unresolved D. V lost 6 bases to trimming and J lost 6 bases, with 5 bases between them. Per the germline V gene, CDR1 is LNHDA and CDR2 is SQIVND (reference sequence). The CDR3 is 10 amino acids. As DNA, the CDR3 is TGTGCCAGTAGAGGACCTGAAGCTTTCTTT. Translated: CASRGPEAFF.

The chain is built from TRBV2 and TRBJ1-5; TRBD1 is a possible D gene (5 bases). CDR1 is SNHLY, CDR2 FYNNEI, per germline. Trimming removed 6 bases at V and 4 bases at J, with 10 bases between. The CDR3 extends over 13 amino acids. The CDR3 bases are TGTGCCAGCAGGGACGGGGGGAATCAGCCCCAGCATTTT. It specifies CASRDGGNQPQHF.

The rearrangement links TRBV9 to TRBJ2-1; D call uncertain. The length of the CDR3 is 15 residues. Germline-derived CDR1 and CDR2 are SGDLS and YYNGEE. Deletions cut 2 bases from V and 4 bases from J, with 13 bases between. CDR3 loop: CASSVDTAYYNEQFF. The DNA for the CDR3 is TGTGCCAGCAGCGTTGACACGGCATATTACAATGAGCAGTTCTTC.

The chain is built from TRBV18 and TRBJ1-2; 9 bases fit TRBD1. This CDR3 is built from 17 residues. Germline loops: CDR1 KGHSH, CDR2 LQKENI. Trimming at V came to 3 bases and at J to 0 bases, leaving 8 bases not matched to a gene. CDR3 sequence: CASSPLPGQGSNYGYTF. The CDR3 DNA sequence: TGTGCCAGCTCACCTCTCCCGGGACAGGGATCTAACTATGGCTACACCTTC. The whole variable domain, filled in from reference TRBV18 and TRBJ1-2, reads NAGVMQNPRHLVRRRGQEARLRCSPMKGHSHVYWYRQLPEEGLKFMVYLQKENIIDESGMPKERFSAEFPKEGPSILRIQQVVRGDSAAYFCASSPLPGQGSNYGYTFGSGTRLTVV.

For the CDR3, the DNA is TGTGCCAGCCGACGGCAGGGAGTTGAACTGTTTTTT. It encodes CASRRQGVELFF. V usage is TRBV28 and J usage is TRBJ1-4; D might be TRBD1 (5 bases). Germline V lookup: CDR1 MDHEN, CDR2 SYDVKM. The CDR3 runs to 12 residues. Trimming stripped 8 bases from V and 12 bases from J, with 16 bases between.

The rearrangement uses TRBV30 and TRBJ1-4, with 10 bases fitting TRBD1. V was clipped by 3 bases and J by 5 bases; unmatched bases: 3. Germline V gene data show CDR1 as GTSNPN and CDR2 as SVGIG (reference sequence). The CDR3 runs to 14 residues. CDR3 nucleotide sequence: TGTGCCTGGAGGGTGACAGGGGGCAATGAAAAACTGTTTTTT. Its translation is CAWRVTGGNEKLFF. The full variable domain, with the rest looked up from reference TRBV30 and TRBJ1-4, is SQTIHQWPATLVQPVGSPLSLECTVEGTSNPNLYWYRQAAGRGLQLLFYSVGIGQISSEVPQNLSASRPQDRQFILSSKKLLLSDSGFYLCAWRVTGGNEKLFFGSGTQLSVL.

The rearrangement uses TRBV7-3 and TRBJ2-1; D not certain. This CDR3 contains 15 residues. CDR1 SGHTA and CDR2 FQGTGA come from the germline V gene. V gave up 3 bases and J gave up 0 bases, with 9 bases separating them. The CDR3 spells CASSFALTSYNEQFF. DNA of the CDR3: TGTGCCAGCAGCTTTGCCCTTACCTCCTACAATGAGCAGTTCTTC.

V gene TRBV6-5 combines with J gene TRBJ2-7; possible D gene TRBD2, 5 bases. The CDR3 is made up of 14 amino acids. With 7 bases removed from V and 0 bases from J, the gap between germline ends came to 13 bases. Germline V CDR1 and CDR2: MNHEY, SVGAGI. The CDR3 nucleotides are TGTGCCAGCATTCAGCGGTTCGGCTCCTACGAGCAGTACTTC. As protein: CASIQRFGSYEQYF.